Below, one T cell receptor (beta chain) is given with its context. Its antigen is undetermined. Only in-frame clones appear in the TCRdb table, and some are missing; sequencing was by immunoSEQ multiplex PCR. The sample contains tens of thousands of clones, 78% of which appear only once. The CDR3 is 12 residues long. From germline, CDR1 is MNHNS and CDR2 SASEGT. The ends lost 8 bases at V and 11 bases at J; junction bases unmatched: 11. This record belongs to a study of radiotherapy plus CTLA-4 blockade in lung cancer. At the level of the study: There were objective responses in 18% of patients, and 31% had disease control. Study-wide results and caveats: Blood TCR clones of tumor origin expanded after radiotherapy plus ipilimumab.

The sequence came from a human donor with non-small cell lung cancer who had stable disease on radiotherapy plus ipilimumab. The J gene is TRBJ1-1, the V gene TRBV6-1; TRBD1 matches 7 bases. This specimen was peripheral blood, taken from a patient treated with radiotherapy plus ipilimumab. The CDR3 reads CASLLEGASAFF. The CDR3 coding sequence is TGTGCCAGCCTCCTGGAGGGGGCGTCGGCTTTCTTT.